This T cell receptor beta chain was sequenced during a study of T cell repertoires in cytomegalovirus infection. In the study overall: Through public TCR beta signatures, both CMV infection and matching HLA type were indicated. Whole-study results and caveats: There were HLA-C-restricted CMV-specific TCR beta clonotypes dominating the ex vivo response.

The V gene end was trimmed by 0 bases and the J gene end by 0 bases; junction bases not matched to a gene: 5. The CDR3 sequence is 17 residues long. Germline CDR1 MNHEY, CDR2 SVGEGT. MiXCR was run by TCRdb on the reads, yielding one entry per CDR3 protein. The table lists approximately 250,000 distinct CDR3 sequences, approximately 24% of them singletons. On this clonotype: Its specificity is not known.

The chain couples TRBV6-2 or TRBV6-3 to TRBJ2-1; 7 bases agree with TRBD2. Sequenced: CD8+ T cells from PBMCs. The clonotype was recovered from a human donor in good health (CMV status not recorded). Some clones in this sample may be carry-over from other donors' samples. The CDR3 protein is CASSYSGRGSSYNEQFF. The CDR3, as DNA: TGTGCCAGCAGTTACTCGGGGCGGGGGAGCTCCTACAATGAGCAGTTCTTC.